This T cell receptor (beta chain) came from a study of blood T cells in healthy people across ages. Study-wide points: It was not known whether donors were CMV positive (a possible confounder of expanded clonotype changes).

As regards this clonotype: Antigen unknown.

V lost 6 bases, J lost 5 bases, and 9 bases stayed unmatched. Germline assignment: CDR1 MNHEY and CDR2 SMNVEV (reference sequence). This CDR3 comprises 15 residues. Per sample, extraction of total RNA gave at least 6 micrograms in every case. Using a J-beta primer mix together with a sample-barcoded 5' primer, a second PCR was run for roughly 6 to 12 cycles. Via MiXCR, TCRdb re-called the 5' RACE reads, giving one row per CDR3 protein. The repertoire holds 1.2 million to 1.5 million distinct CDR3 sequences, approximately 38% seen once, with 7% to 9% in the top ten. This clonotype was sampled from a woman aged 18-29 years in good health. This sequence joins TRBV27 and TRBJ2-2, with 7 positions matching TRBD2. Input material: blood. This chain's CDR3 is CASSITGGLTGELFF. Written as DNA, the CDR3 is TGTGCCAGCAGCATCACGGGGGGACTAACCGGGGAGCTGTTTTTT.